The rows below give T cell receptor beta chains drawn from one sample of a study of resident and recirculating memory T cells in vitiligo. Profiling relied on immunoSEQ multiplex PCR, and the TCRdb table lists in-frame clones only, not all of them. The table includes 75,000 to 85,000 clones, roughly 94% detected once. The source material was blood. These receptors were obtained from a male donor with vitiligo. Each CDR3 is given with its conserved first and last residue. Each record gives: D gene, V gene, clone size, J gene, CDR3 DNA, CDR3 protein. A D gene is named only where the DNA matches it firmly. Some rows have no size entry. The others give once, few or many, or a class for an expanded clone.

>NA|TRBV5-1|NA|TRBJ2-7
TGCGCCAGCAGCACAAACTACGAGCAGTACTTC
CASSTNYEQYF
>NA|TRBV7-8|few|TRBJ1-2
TGTGCCAGCAGCTTAGCGGCGCAGCGCGAGTTCCCGACCTATGGCTACACCTTC
CASSLAAQREFPTYGYTF
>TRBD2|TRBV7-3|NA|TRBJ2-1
TGTGCCAGCAGCTCGACTAGCGGGGTCTACAATGAGCAGTTCTTC
CASSSTSGVYNEQFF
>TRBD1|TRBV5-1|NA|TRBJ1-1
TGCGCCAGCAGCCGCGGGACAGAAGTCTCTGAAGCTTTCTTT
CASSRGTEVSEAFF
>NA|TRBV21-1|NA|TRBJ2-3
TGTGCCAGCAGCAAAGATGGGGGAAGACAGGGGGCAGATACGCAGTATTTT
CASSKDGGRQGADTQYF
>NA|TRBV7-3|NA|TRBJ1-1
TGTGCCAGCAGCTTAAATTGGAGAACGAACACTGAAGCTTTCTTT
CASSLNWRTNTEAFF
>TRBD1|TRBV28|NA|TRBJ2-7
TGTGCCAGCAGTTTACCCCAGGGGGCCTTAGGCTACGAGCAGTACTTC
CASSLPQGALGYEQYF
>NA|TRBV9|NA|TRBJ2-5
TGTGCCAGCAGCGATACAGGGACGATGGGAGAGACCCAGTACTTC
CASSDTGTMGETQYF
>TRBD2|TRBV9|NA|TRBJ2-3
TGTGCCAGCAGCCGAGGGGCTAGCGGGAGTGGTACAGATACGCAGTATTTT
CASSRGASGSGTDTQYF
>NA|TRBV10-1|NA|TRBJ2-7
TGCGCCAGCACCCCAGGGGAGGGTCAAGGGGCCTACGAGCAGTACTTC
CASTPGEGQGAYEQYF
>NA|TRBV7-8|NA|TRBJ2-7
TGTGCCAGCAGCTCCGGAGCGGTAGCCTACGAGCAGTACTTC
CASSSGAVAYEQYF
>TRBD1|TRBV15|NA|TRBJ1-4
TGTGCCACCAGCAGAGGGTTAACAGGGGCGGCTGAAAAACTGTTTTTT
CATSRGLTGAAEKLFF
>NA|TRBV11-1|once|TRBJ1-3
TGTGCCAGCAGCTTCTCACCCCAGCCGGGCTCTGGAAACACCATATATTTT
CASSFSPQPGSGNTIYF
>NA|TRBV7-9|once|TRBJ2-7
TGTGCCAGCACCCCCCGCCAGGGCAGGGTGGGTTCCTACGAGCAGTACTTC
CASTPRQGRVGSYEQYF
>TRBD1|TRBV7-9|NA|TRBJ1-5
TGTGCCAGCAGCTTACAGGGGGCTGGTCAGCCCCAGCATTTT
CASSLQGAGQPQHF
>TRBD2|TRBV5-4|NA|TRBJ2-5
TGTGCCAGCAGCTCCCCGAGCGGGAGGGCCGAGACCCAGTACTTC
CASSSPSGRAETQYF
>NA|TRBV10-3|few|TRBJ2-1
TGTGCCATCAGTGAGGGACAGCGAGTCTACAATGAGCAGTTCTTC
CAISEGQRVYNEQFF
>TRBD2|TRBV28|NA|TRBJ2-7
TGTGCCAGCAGTTTTATCCGGGAGGGCAACGAGCAGTACTTC
CASSFIREGNEQYF
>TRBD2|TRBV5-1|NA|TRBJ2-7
TGCGCCAGCAGCTTCCGGACTAGCGGGATCTACGAGCAGTACTTC
CASSFRTSGIYEQYF
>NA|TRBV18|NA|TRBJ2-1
TGTGCCAGCTCACCTCGGGCTAGCGATGAGCAGTTCTTC
CASSPRASDEQFF
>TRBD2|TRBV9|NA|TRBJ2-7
TGTGCCAGCAGCGCCGGACTAGTCTACGAGCAGTACTTC
CASSAGLVYEQYF
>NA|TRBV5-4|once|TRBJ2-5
TGTGCCAGCAGGGGGACTGACGAAGAGACCCAGTACTTC
CASRGTDEETQYF
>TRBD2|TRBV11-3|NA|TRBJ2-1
TGTGCCAGCAGCTTAGTGACTAGCGGGTACAATGAGCAGTTCTTC
CASSLVTSGYNEQFF
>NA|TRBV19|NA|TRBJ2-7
TGTGCCAGTAGTATACAGGCGGGACCCCAGTACTTC
CASSIQAGPQYF
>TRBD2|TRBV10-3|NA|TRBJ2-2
TGTGCCATCAGTGTGTGGGAGGGCACCGGGGAGCTGTTTTTT
CAISVWEGTGELFF
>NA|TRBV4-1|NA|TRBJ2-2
TGCGCCAGCAGCCAAGGCGAGTTCAACACCGGGGAGCTGTTTTTT
CASSQGEFNTGELFF
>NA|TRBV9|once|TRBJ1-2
TGTGCCAGCAGCGTAGCGGGGGACCTACCTCGTTATGGCTACACCTTC
CASSVAGDLPRYGYTF
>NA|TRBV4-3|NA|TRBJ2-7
TGCGCCAGCAGCCACGAGACTAGTGGTATTTACGAGCAGTACTTC
CASSHETSGIYEQYF
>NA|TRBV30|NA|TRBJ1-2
TGTGCCTGGAGTGTACCGGGGGATGGCTACACCTTC
CAWSVPGDGYTF
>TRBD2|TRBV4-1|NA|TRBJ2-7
TGCGCCAGCAGCCAGGGGGGGTCGCTAGTCGAGCAGTACTTC
CASSQGGSLVEQYF
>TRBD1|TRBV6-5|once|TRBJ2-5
TGTGCCAGCAAGCGTAGACAGGGGGGCCAAGAGACCCAGTACTTC
CASKRRQGGQETQYF
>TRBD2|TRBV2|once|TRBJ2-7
TGTGCCAGCACCACGACTAGCGGGAGCCCCTACGAGCAGTACTTC
CASTTTSGSPYEQYF
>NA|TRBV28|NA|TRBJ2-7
TGTGCCAGCAGTCCCCGGGGACTTTTCCGACTCTCCTACGAGCAGTACTTC
CASSPRGLFRLSYEQYF
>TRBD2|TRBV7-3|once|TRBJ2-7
TGTGCCAGCAGCAAACTAGCGGGAGGGCCCCACGAGCAGTACTTC
CASSKLAGGPHEQYF
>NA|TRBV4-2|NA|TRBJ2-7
TGTGCCAGCAGCCAAGCTTTAGCGTTCGGCGTGTTCGACGAGCAGTACTTC
CASSQALAFGVFDEQYF
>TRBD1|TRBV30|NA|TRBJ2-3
TGTGCCTGGAGTGGGGACAGGGAGAGGAACACAGATACGCAGTATTTT
CAWSGDRERNTDTQYF
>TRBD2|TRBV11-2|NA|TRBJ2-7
TGTGCCAGCAGCTTAACCAGCGGGGCATTCTACGAGCAGTACTTC
CASSLTSGAFYEQYF
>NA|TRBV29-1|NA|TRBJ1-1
TGCAGCGTTGCAGGCCCGAACACTGAAGCTTTCTTT
CSVAGPNTEAFF